The 10 T cell receptor beta chains below all came from one sample that was sequenced in a study of T cells in Graves' hyperthyroidism and ophthalmopathy. The investigators amplified TCR beta CDR3 regions from RNA transcripts. First-round RT-PCR with HTBI primers amplified the TCR CDR3 region. From the multiplex PCR reads, TCRdb called clonotypes with MiXCR, one entry per CDR3 protein. The profile shows around 35,000 distinct CDR3 sequences, 52% of them singletons. What was sequenced was blood. The receptors come from a woman aged 40 to 50 with Graves' ophthalmopathy.

This clonotype has a single count. The J gene is TRBJ2-2, the V gene TRBV20-1; D gene ambiguous. Per the germline V gene, CDR1 is DFQATT and CDR2 is SNEGSKA (reference sequence). The length of the CDR3 is 16 residues. Trimming left V 3 bases short and J 2 bases short, with 16 bases between. The DNA for the CDR3 is TGCAGTGCTAGGCGCCGGACCGACGGCAACACCGGGGAGCTGTTTTTT. This encodes CSARRRTDGNTGELFF.

V usage is TRBV6-6 and J usage is TRBJ1-5; D is possibly TRBD1 (6 bases). Between the trimmed V and J ends, which lost 10 bases and 2 bases, there was a span of 24 bases. The length of the CDR3 is 17 residues. Germline-derived CDR1 and CDR2 are MNHNY and SVGAGI (reference sequence). CDR3 nucleotides: TGTGCCACCATGTTTGGGGGCACCCCGTTCGGCAATCAGCCCCAGCATTTT. It codes for CATMFGGTPFGNQPQHF.

This clonotype was seen a single time. As the CDR3 is not closed by the conserved phenylalanine or tryptophan, this likely results from a read error. The V and J genes are TRBV5-1 and TRBJ1-1, with D perhaps TRBD1 (6 bases). V was trimmed by 5 bases and J by 1 base, leaving 15 bases between them. The CDR3 totals 15 residues. Germline CDR1 reads SGHRS; CDR2 reads YFSETQ. CDR3: CASSPDGGRNTEAFS. Here the CDR3 DNA reads TGCGCCAGCAGTCCCGACGGGGGCCGGAACACTGAAGCTTTCTCT.

This clonotype has just a few counts. This is likely a read error, given that the CDR3 carries no conserved phenylalanine or tryptophan at its end. The limits of the CDR3 on the DNA are not certain, so only TCRdb's listed CDR3 is given. V usage is TRBV7-2 and J usage is TRBJ2-5. Looked up from germline, CDR1 is SGHTA and CDR2 is FQGNSA. The CDR3 comprises 8 residues, both ends counted. CDR3 amino acids: CASSQRYQ.

In its sample, this clonotype was seen many times. The CDR3 is CASSIDPHDRQGTEAFF. In DNA, the CDR3 is TGTGCCAGTAGTATAGATCCCCATGACCGACAGGGCACTGAAGCTTTCTTT. The rearrangement links TRBV19 to TRBJ1-1; 7 bases match TRBD1. The length of the CDR3 is 17 residues. Germline trimming cut 0 bases from V and 4 bases from J; bases unmatched to any gene: 11. Per the germline V gene, CDR1 is LNHDA and CDR2 is SQIVND (reference sequence).

The chain uses TRBV5-1 and TRBJ1-2; possibly TRBD1 for D (5 bases). V was pared by 3 bases and J by 8 bases, with 23 bases between. The V gene's germline CDR1 is SGHRS and CDR2 YFSETQ. The CDR3 totals 16 residues. The CDR3 here is CASSWATESFSMGYTF. The CDR3 nucleotides read TGCGCCAGCAGCTGGGCGACAGAATCCTTTTCTATGGGCTACACCTTC.

With respect to this clonotype: Here the CDR3 omits its conserved ending phenylalanine or tryptophan, so a read error is the likely source. The chain couples TRBV7-2 to TRBJ2-2; tentatively, D is TRBD2 (5 bases). The CDR3 has 17 residues. Germline loops: CDR1 SGHTA, CDR2 FQGNSA. The CDR3 nucleotides read TGTGCCAACAGCCCGAGGGTCTCCTGGGAAGACGCCGGGGAGCTGTTTCTT. Amino acids: CANSPRVSWEDAGELFL.

As for this clonotype: One end of the junction is discordant with germline, which a read error may explain. J is TRBJ1-3 and V is TRBV7-2, with D possibly being TRBD1 (5 bases). CDR1 is SGHTA, CDR2 FQGNSA, per germline. This CDR3 comprises 16 residues. CDR3 DNA: TGCGCCAGCAGCCATCTCTTGGGGCGTGCTGGAAACACCATATATTTT. Translation gives CASSHLLGRAGNTIYF.

By share of the sample, this clonotype is medium-sized (0.01 to 0.1%). The rearrangement links TRBV24-1 to TRBJ1-5; TRBD1 is a possible D gene (6 bases). Trimming shortened V by 6 bases and J by 6 bases, and 14 bases separated the two germline ends. CDR3 length: 14 amino acids. Germline V gene lookup returns CDR1 KGHDR and CDR2 SFDVKD. The CDR3 sequence: CATSPGDGSQPQHF. CDR3 sequence (DNA): TGTGCCACCAGTCCAGGGGATGGATCTCAGCCCCAGCATTTT.

This clonotype was counted ten times or more. The J gene is TRBJ2-7, the V gene TRBV12-3 or TRBV12-4; TRBD1 might be the D (6 bases). This CDR3 is built from 14 residues. V was pared by 5 bases and J by 2 bases, with 13 bases between. For the CDR3, the DNA is TGTGCCAGCAGTGCCCGGGACACCGCCTACGAGCAGTACTTC. Protein: CASSARDTAYEQYF.